This T cell receptor (beta chain) derives from a study of blood T cell repertoires in COVID-19. Profiling relied on immunoSEQ multiplex PCR, and the TCRdb table lists in-frame clones only, not all of them. The sample includes 150,000 to 200,000 clones, about 87% of them seen just once. Germline assignment: CDR1 SNHLY and CDR2 FYNNEI. This CDR3 has 14 amino acids. The V end was cut by 3 bases, the J end by 7 bases, with 12 bases between. The sequencing sample was made of peripheral blood. The rearrangement links TRBV2 to TRBJ1-4; perhaps TRBD1 as D (5 bases). The origin of this receptor is a woman aged 45-60 years with acute or convalescent COVID-19. For the CDR3, the DNA is TGTGCCAGCAGTGAGGAGGGGCAGGTTGAAAAACTGTTTTTT. Its translation: CASSEEGQVEKLFF.